These T cell receptor beta chains were read from a single sample in a study of T-cell memory formation after mild COVID-19. TCRdb re-analysed the 5' RACE reads in MiXCR, keeping a single row per CDR3 protein. Of under 450,000 distinct CDR3 sequences in the sample, about 25% were seen once. The sequencing input was PBMCs or a T cell subset sorted from them (not recorded which). Receptor source: an adult woman who had mild COVID-19 (a few samples of this study predate the infection). Cell type and time point are not known. Each CDR3 is given with its conserved first and last residue. Fields, in order: CDR3 DNA, CDR3 protein, D gene, J gene, clone size, V gene. The D gene is left open where the match is weak. Clone sizes are given selectively: once, few, many, or a class where the clone is expanded.

CDR3nt: TGCGCCAGCAGCTCGGGACTAGCGGGGGAACGCTGGTTCTTC
CDR3aa: CASSSGLAGERWFF
d_gene: TRBD2
j_gene: TRBJ2-1
abundance: -
v_gene: TRBV5-1

CDR3nt: TGCAGCGGGGGGGGTGCGTCCTACAATGAGCAGTTCTTC
CDR3aa: CSGGGASYNEQFF
d_gene: TRBD2
j_gene: TRBJ2-1
abundance: -
v_gene: TRBV29-1

CDR3nt: TGTGCCTGGACCATCCTTGGCCGGACTGAAGCTTTCTTT
CDR3aa: CAWTILGRTEAFF
d_gene: -
j_gene: TRBJ1-1
abundance: -
v_gene: TRBV30

CDR3nt: TGTGCCAGCAGTCCCTCCCATGTAAGGACTGAAGCTTTCTTT
CDR3aa: CASSPSHVRTEAFF
d_gene: -
j_gene: TRBJ1-1
abundance: -
v_gene: TRBV12-3/TRBV12-4

CDR3nt: TGTGCCAGCCCATCCACCTACGAGCAGTACTTC
CDR3aa: CASPSTYEQYF
d_gene: -
j_gene: TRBJ2-7
abundance: few
v_gene: TRBV6-1

CDR3nt: TGTGCCAGCAGTTACCCCCGACAGGGGGGTAGCACAGATACGCAGTATTTT
CDR3aa: CASSYPRQGGSTDTQYF
d_gene: TRBD1
j_gene: TRBJ2-3
abundance: few
v_gene: TRBV6-5

CDR3nt: TGTGCCAGCAGTCCGGGAGCCCTCCCCTACGAGCAGTACTTC
CDR3aa: CASSPGALPYEQYF
d_gene: -
j_gene: TRBJ2-7
abundance: -
v_gene: TRBV5-5

CDR3nt: TGTGCCAGCAGCACCGGGACAGGGAAAGGCTACACCTTC
CDR3aa: CASSTGTGKGYTF
d_gene: TRBD1
j_gene: TRBJ1-2
abundance: -
v_gene: TRBV12-3/TRBV12-4

CDR3nt: TGTGCCAGCAGCGTTACCAATGAGCAGTTCTTC
CDR3aa: CASSVTNEQFF
d_gene: -
j_gene: TRBJ2-1
abundance: few
v_gene: TRBV9

CDR3nt: TGCAGTGCTAGGGGGTCCTACGAGCAGTACTTC
CDR3aa: CSARGSYEQYF
d_gene: -
j_gene: TRBJ2-7
abundance: -
v_gene: TRBV20-1

CDR3nt: TGTGCCAGCAGCCCTATCAAAGCCGGGGAGCTGTTTTTT
CDR3aa: CASSPIKAGELFF
d_gene: -
j_gene: TRBJ2-2
abundance: few
v_gene: TRBV27

CDR3nt: TGTGCCTGGAAAGGGAGCGCGGAGACCCAGTACTTC
CDR3aa: CAWKGSAETQYF
d_gene: -
j_gene: TRBJ2-5
abundance: -
v_gene: TRBV30

CDR3nt: TGTGCCGGCGCGGGGATAGCGGGAGGGCCCTGCGAGCAGTACTTC
CDR3aa: CAGAGIAGGPCEQYF
d_gene: TRBD2
j_gene: TRBJ2-7
abundance: few
v_gene: TRBV12-3/TRBV12-4

CDR3nt: TGTGCCAGCGGAGCAGGGGACACCTACGAGCAGTACTTC
CDR3aa: CASGAGDTYEQYF
d_gene: -
j_gene: TRBJ2-7
abundance: -
v_gene: TRBV6-6

CDR3nt: TGCGCCAGCAGCCAAAGACTAGCGGGACAAAGCTCCTACGAGCAGTACTTC
CDR3aa: CASSQRLAGQSSYEQYF
d_gene: TRBD2
j_gene: TRBJ2-7
abundance: -
v_gene: TRBV4-3

CDR3nt: TGTGCCAGCAGCCGCCCGGGACAAGCTAATGAAAAACTGTTTTTT
CDR3aa: CASSRPGQANEKLFF
d_gene: -
j_gene: TRBJ1-4
abundance: few
v_gene: TRBV5-5

CDR3nt: TGCGCCAGCAGCCACGGACTAGCGGGAGAGCGTGAGCAGTTCTTC
CDR3aa: CASSHGLAGEREQFF
d_gene: TRBD2
j_gene: TRBJ2-1
abundance: -
v_gene: TRBV4-1

CDR3nt: TGTGCCAGCAGCTTGGGACTCCCAGCCTACAATGAGCAGTTCTTC
CDR3aa: CASSLGLPAYNEQFF
d_gene: -
j_gene: TRBJ2-1
abundance: many
v_gene: TRBV5-4

CDR3nt: TGTGCCAGCAGTGAAGCCCTAGCGGGAGGGTACAATGAGCAGTTCTTC
CDR3aa: CASSEALAGGYNEQFF
d_gene: TRBD2
j_gene: TRBJ2-1
abundance: few
v_gene: TRBV6-2/TRBV6-3

CDR3nt: TGTGCCACCAGTGATCCTCTAGGAGGGGTCACCGGGGAGCTGTTTTTT
CDR3aa: CATSDPLGGVTGELFF
d_gene: -
j_gene: TRBJ2-2
abundance: -
v_gene: TRBV24-1

CDR3nt: TGTGCCACCAGTTGTACAGATTACCAAGAGACCCAGTACTTC
CDR3aa: CATSCTDYQETQYF
d_gene: -
j_gene: TRBJ2-5
abundance: -
v_gene: TRBV24-1

CDR3nt: TGTGCCAGCAGCTTGGTGTCGGGGGTCCTGAACACTGAAGCTTTCTTT
CDR3aa: CASSLVSGVLNTEAFF
d_gene: -
j_gene: TRBJ1-1
abundance: few
v_gene: TRBV5-5